Listed here are 7 T cell receptor beta chains from one sample, sequenced in a study of CD8+ T cells in alopecia areata (dated by TCRdb to the late 2010s). Libraries were made using the immunoSEQ multiplex PCR assay. RNA was extracted from all samples and reverse transcribed into cDNA as template for TCR sequencing. Held by TCRdb, this immuneACCESS table contains in-frame sequences only and omits some clones. Under half of the omission traces to an unresolved V gene where checked; the cause of the rest is unknown. For this sample the table gives around 150,000 clones, of which approximately 56% were detected only once. The top ten hold approximately 34% of the sample. Material for sequencing was CD8+ T cells sorted from blood. Receptors were obtained from a human donor in good health.

Only a few counts were recorded for this clone. The J gene is TRBJ1-2, the V gene TRBV5-8; 8 nucleotides align to TRBD1. The CDR3 runs 15 residues. CDR1 SGHTS and CDR2 YDEGEE come from the germline V gene. V lost 2 bases and J lost 4; bases outside the gene matches: 7. Written as DNA, the CDR3 is TGTGCCAGCAGCTTTGGACAGGGCGTGTTCTATGGCTACACCTTC. Translation gives CASSFGQGVFYGYTF.

The chain joins TRBV6-5 to TRBJ2-3; 8 bases map to TRBD1. Trimming took 6 bases from V and 1 from J; bases not matched to a gene: 6. This CDR3 is 15 amino acids long. Germline V gene sequence: CDR1 MNHEY, CDR2 SVGAGI. The CDR3 coding sequence is TGTGCCAGCAGCCAGGGGGCGCAGGGCACAGATACGCAGTATTTT. Translated: CASSQGAQGTDTQYF.

The chain joins TRBV30 to TRBJ1-1; no definite D call. V shed 4 bases and J shed 4 bases, with 13 bases lying between them. Germline V lookup: CDR1 GTSNPN, CDR2 SVGIG (reference sequence). The CDR3 consists of 13 residues. CDR3 in DNA: TGTGCCTGGAACCCCGGGGATAGCACTGAAGCTTTCTTT. It is translated as CAWNPGDSTEAFF.

V gene TRBV27 combines with J gene TRBJ2-5; possible D gene TRBD1, 5 bases. The germline gives CDR1 MNHEY, CDR2 SMNVEV (reference sequence). The length of the CDR3 is 15 residues. V gave up 5 bases and J gave up 1 base, with 14 bases separating them. The CDR3 DNA follows: TGTGCCAGCAGTAGAGACAGTTCCCGCCAAGAGACCCAGTACTTC. It codes for CASSRDSSRQETQYF.

This clone was counted a few times. This sequence joins TRBV29-1 and TRBJ2-7, with TRBD1 as a possible D gene (6 bases). The CDR3 runs 14 residues. V shed 1 base and J shed 1 base, with 11 bases lying between them. CDR1 SQVTM and CDR2 ANQGSEA come from the germline V gene. The CDR3 protein is CSVEGMDSSYEQYF. The CDR3 coding sequence is TGCAGCGTTGAAGGCATGGACAGTTCCTACGAGCAGTACTTC.

The table lists this clone with a count of one. The V call is TRBV9, the J call TRBJ1-5; no firm D call. Trimming pared 0 bases from V and 9 bases from J, leaving 10 bases between. The CDR3 extends over 13 amino acids. Germline V gives CDR1 SGDLS, CDR2 YYNGEE. The CDR3 DNA reads TGTGCCAGCAGCGTAGGGGCGTCGGGGCCCCAGCATTTT. Encoded protein: CASSVGASGPQHF. The full variable domain, rest sourced from reference TRBV9 and TRBJ1-5, is DSGVTQTPKHLITATGQRVTLRCSPRSGDLSVYWYQQSLDQGLQFLIQYYNGEERAKGNILERFSAQQFPDLHSELNLSSLELGDSALYFCASSVGASGPQHFGDGTRLSIL.

In DNA form, the CDR3 reads TGTGCCAGCTCTTTACCCGACGGCGCTGAAGCTTTCTTT. Translation: CASSLPDGAEAFF. J is TRBJ1-1 and V is TRBV28; D remains ambiguous. The V end lost 8 bases, the J end lost 6 bases, and 16 bases lay between the germline ends. The CDR3 is 13 amino acids. Looked up from germline, CDR1 is MDHEN and CDR2 is SYDVKM.